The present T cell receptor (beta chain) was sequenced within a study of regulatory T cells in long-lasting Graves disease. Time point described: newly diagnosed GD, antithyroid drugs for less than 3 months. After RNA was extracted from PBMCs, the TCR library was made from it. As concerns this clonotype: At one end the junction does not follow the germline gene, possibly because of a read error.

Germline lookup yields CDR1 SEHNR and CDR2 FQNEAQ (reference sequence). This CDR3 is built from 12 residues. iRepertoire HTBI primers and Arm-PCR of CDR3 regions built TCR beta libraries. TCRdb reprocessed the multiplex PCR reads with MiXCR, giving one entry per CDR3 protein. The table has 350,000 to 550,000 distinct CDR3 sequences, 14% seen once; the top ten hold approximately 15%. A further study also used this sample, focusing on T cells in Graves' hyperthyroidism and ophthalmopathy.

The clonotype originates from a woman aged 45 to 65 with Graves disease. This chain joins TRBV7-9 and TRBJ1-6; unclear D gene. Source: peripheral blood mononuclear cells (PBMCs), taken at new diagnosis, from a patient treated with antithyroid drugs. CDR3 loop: CTSSLTNSPPHF. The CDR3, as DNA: TGTACCAGCAGCTTGACCAATTCACCCCCCCACTTT.